This T cell receptor (beta chain) was captured by sequencing in a study of T cell changes during pregnancy in multiple sclerosis. The CDR3 has 13 amino acids. Germline CDR1 and CDR2: LNHDA and SQIVND (reference sequence). V was cut by 7 bases and J by 6 bases, with 13 bases left in between. Some clones are missing from TCRdb's copy, which holds only in-frame ones; the method was immunoSEQ multiplex PCR. The sample has approximately 66,000 clones; approximately 92% are singletons. The TCR comes from a female donor in good health, enrolled as a control in a pregnancy study. The chain has TRBV19 and TRBJ1-5, with D possibly matching TRBD1 (6 bases). Sequencing used peripheral blood, obtained in the third trimester of pregnancy. The CDR3 DNA reads TGTGCCAGTAAGGGGGACATAAGTCAGCCCCAGCATTTT. Protein product: CASKGDISQPQHF.